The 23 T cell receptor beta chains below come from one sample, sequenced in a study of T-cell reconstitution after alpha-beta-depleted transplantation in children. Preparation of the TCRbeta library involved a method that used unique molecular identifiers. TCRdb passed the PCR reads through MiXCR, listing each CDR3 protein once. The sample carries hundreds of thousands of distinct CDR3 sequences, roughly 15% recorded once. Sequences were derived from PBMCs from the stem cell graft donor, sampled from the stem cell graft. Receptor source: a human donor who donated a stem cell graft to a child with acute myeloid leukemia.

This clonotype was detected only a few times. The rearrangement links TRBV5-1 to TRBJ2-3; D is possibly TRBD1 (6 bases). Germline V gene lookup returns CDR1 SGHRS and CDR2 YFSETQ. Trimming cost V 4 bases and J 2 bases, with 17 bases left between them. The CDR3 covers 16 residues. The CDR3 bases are TGCGCCAGCAGCCGAGGGGACACCGCCTTCACAGATACGCAGTATTTT. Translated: CASSRGDTAFTDTQYF.

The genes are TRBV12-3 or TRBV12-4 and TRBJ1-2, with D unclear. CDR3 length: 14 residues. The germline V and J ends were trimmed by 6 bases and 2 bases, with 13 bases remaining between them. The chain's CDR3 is CASRAENRNYGYTF. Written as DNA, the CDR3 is TGTGCCAGCAGGGCAGAGAACAGAAACTATGGCTACACCTTC.

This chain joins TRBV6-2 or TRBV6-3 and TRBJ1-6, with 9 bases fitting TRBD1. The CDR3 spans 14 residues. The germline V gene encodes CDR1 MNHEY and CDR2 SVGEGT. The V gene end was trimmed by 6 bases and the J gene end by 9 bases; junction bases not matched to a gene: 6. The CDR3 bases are TGTGCCAGCAGATTGACAGGGGGAGGTTCACCCCTCCACTTT. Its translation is CASRLTGGGSPLHF.

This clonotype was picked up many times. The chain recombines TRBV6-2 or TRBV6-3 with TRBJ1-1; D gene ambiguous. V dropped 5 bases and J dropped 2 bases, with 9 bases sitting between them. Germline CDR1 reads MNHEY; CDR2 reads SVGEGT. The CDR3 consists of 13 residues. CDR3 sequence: CASSGRLNTEAFF. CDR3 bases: TGTGCCAGCAGTGGGCGGTTAAACACTGAAGCTTTCTTT.

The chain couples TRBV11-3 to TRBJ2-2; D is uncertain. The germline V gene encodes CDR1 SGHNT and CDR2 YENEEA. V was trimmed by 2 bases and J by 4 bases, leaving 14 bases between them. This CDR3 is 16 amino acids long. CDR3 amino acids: CASSLNRAVSTGELFF. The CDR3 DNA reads TGTGCCAGCAGCTTAAACCGCGCGGTGTCCACCGGGGAGCTGTTTTTT.

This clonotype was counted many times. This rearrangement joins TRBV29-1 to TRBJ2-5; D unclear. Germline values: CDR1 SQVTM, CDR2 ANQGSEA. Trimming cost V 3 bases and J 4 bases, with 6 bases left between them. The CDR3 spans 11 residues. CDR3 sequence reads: CSVDQPETQYF. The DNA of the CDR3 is TGCAGCGTTGATCAACCAGAGACCCAGTACTTC. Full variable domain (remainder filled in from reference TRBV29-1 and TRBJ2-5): SAVISQKPSRDICQRGTSLTIQCQVDSQVTMMFWYRQQPGQSLTLIATANQGSEATYESGFVIDKFPISRPNLTFSTLTVSNMSPEDSSIYLCSVDQPETQYFGPGTRLLVL.

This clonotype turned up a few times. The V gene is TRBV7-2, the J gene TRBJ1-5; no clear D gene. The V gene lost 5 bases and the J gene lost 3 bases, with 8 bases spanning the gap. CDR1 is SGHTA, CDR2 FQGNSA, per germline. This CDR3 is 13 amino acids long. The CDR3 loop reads CASSPLDNQPQHF. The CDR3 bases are TGTGCCAGCAGCCCCCTAGACAATCAGCCCCAGCATTTT.

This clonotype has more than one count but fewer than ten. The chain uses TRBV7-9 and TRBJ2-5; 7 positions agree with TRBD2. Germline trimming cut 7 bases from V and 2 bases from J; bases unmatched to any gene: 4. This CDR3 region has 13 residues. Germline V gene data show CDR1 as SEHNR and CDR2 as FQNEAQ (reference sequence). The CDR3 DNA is TGTGCCAGCATCGCTAGCGGTCAAGAGACCCAGTACTTC. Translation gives CASIASGQETQYF. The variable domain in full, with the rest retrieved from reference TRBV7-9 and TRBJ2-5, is DTGVSQNPRHKITKRGQNVTFRCDPISEHNRLYWYRQTLGQGPEFLTYFQNEAQLEKSRLLSDRFSAERPKGSFSTLEIQRTEQGDSAMYLCASIASGQETQYFGPGTRLLVL.

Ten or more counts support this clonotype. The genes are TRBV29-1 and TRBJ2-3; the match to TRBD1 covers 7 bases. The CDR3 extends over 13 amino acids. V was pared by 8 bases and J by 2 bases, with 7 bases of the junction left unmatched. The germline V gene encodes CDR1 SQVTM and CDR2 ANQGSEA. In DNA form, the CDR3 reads TGCAGCATAAGCGGACAGGACACAGATACGCAGTATTTT. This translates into CSISGQDTDTQYF.

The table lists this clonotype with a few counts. This CDR3 reads CATSRGQAPNEQYF. For the CDR3, the DNA is TGTGCCACCAGCAGAGGACAGGCTCCCAACGAGCAGTACTTC. This chain uses TRBV15 with TRBJ2-7, with D maybe TRBD1 (6 bases). Germline CDR1 reads LNHNV; CDR2 reads YYDKDF (reference sequence). The CDR3 spans 14 residues. Trimming pared 1 base from V and 5 bases from J, leaving 12 bases between.

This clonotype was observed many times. CDR3 nucleotide sequence: TGCAGTGCTACAGGGTTTGGAGGCTACACCTTC. Its translation is CSATGFGGYTF. The chain joins TRBV20-1 to TRBJ1-2, with D possibly TRBD1 on 5 matching bases. The CDR3 is 11 amino acids. Germline-derived CDR1 and CDR2 are DFQATT and SNEGSKA (reference sequence). V was cut by 4 bases and J by 8 bases, with 11 bases left in between.

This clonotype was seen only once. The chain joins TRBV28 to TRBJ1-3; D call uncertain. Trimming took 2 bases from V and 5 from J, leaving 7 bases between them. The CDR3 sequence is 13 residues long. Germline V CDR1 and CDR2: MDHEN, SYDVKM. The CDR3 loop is CASSLVSRNTIYF. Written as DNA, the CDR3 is TGTGCCAGCAGTTTAGTTTCGAGAAACACCATATATTTT.

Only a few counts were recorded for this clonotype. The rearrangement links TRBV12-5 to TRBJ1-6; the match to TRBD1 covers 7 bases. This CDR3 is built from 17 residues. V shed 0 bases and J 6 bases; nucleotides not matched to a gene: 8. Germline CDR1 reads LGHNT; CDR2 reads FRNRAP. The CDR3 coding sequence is TGTGCTAGTGGTTTGGTTCTCGACAGGGAGCGTAATTCACCCCTCCACTTT. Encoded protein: CASGLVLDRERNSPLHF.

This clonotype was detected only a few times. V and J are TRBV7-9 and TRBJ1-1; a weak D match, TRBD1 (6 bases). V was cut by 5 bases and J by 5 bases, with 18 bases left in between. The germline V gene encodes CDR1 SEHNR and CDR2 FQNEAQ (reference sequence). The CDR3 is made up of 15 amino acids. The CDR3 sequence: CASSRDPQGRTEAFF. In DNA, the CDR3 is TGTGCCAGCAGCCGAGACCCCCAGGGGAGGACTGAAGCTTTCTTT.

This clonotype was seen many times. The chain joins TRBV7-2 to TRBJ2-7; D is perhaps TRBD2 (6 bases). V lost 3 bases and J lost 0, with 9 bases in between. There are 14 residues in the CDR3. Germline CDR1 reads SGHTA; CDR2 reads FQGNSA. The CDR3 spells CASSLGLTSYEQYF. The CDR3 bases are TGTGCCAGCAGCTTGGGACTTACCTCCTACGAGCAGTACTTC.

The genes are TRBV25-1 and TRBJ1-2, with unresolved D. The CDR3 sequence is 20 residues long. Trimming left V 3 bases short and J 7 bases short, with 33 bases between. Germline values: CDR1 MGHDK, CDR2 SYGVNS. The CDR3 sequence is CASSDGWTLRTEKVASGYTF. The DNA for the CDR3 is TGTGCCAGCAGTGATGGCTGGACCTTGCGGACGGAGAAGGTCGCTAGTGGCTACACCTTC.

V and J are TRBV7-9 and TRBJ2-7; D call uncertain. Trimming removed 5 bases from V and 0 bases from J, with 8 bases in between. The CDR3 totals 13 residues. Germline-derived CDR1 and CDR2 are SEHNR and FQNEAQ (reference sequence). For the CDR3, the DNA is TGTGCCAGCAGCCAGGATAGCTCCTACGAGCAGTACGTC. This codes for CASSQDSSYEQYV.

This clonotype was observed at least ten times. The DNA for the CDR3 is TGCAGTGCGAGGACTAGCGGTTTGGTCTACAATGAGCAGTTCTTC. Translation: CSARTSGLVYNEQFF. V gene TRBV20-1 combines with J gene TRBJ2-1, with 10 bases lining up with TRBD2. In germline, CDR1 is DFQATT, CDR2 SNEGSKA (reference sequence). This CDR3 contains 15 residues. With 6 bases clipped from V and 3 bases from J, the junction kept 8 bases outside the gene matches.

CDR3 region: CASKLSSGRNTDTQYF. In nucleotides, the CDR3 is TGTGCCAGCAAATTAAGTAGCGGTCGTAACACAGATACGCAGTATTTT. V and J are TRBV7-2 and TRBJ2-3, with a weak D call TRBD2 (6 bases). Trimming removed 7 bases from V and 2 bases from J, with 19 bases in between. The V gene's germline CDR1 is SGHTA and CDR2 FQGNSA. The CDR3 is made up of 16 amino acids.

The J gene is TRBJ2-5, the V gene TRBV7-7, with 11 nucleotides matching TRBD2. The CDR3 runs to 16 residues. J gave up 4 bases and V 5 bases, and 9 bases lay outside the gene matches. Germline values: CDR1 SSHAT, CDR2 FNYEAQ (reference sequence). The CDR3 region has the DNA TGTGCCAGCAGCCCCAATAGCGGGGGGGCCCCAGAGACCCAGTACTTC. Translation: CASSPNSGGAPETQYF. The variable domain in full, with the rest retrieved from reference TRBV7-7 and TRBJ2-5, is GAGVSQSPRYKVTKRGQDVTLRCDPISSHATLYWYQQALGQGPEFLTYFNYEAQPDKSGLPSDRFSAERPEGSISTLTIQRTEQRDSAMYRCASSPNSGGAPETQYFGPGTRLLVL.

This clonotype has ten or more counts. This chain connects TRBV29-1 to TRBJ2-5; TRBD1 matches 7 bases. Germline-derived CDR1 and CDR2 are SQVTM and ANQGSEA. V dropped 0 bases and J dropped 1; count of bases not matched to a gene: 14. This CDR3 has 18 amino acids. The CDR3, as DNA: TGCAGCGTTGAAGAGTATACAGGGGCCCCAATCCGCCAAGAGACCCAGTACTTC. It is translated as CSVEEYTGAPIRQETQYF.

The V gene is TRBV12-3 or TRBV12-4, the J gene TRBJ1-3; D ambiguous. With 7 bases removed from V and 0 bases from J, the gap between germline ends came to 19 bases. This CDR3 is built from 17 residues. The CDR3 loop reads CASTNTGFAGSGNTIYF. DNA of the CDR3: TGTGCCAGCACCAATACGGGCTTTGCGGGCTCTGGAAACACCATATATTTT.

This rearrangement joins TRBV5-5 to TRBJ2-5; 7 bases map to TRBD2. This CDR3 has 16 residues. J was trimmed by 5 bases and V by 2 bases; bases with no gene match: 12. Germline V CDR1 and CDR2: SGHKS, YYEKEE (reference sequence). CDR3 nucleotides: TGTGCCAGCAGCTTAGGGTCGAGGGCCGGGGGGGAGACCCAGTACTTC. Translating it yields CASSLGSRAGGETQYF.